The sequence of this TCR beta chain was determined in a study of T cells in tuberculosis. Study context: The T cells targeted glucose monomycolate, a mycobacterial lipid, via CD1B.

To note about this clone: Its cognate antigen is unknown.

The protocol was immunoSEQ multiplex PCR, while the TCRdb copy is restricted to in-frame clones and leaves out a portion. There are tens of thousands of clones in the sample; about 95% occur only once, and less than 2.5% lies in the top ten. General study results and limits: The TCR-beta difference was not significant; alpha differences partly reflected length. Using the GMM-specific repertoire gave about 85% accuracy versus about 70% with motifs.

There are 19 residues in the CDR3. Looked up from germline, CDR1 is MNHEY and CDR2 is SMNVEV (reference sequence). V shed 5 bases and J 6 bases; nucleotides not matched to a gene: 17. On average around 100,000 T cells per donor were immunosequenced. V gene TRBV27 combines with J gene TRBJ2-4; 12 bases agree with TRBD1. The sample comprised PBMCs. The TCR sequence derives from a donor aged 10-29 years with latent tuberculosis or without tuberculosis infection. CDR3 nucleotides: TGTGCCAGCAGTAAAAAAGCAAACCGGGACAGGGGGCGCAGAAACATTCAGTACTTC. Encoded protein: CASSKKANRDRGRRNIQYF.